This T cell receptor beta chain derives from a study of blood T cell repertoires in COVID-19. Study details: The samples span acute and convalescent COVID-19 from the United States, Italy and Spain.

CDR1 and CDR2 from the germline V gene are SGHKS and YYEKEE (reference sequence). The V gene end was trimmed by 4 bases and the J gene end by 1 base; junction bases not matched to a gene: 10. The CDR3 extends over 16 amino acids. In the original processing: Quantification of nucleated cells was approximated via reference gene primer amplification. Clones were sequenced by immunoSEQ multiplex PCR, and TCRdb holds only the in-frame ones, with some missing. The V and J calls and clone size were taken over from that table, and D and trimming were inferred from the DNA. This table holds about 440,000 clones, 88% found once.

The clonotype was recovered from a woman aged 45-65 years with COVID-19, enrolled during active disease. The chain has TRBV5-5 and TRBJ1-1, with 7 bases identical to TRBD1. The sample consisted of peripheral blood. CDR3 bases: TGTGCCAGCAGCCAAATGTTACAGGGGACGAACACTGAAGCTTTCTTT. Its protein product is CASSQMLQGTNTEAFF.